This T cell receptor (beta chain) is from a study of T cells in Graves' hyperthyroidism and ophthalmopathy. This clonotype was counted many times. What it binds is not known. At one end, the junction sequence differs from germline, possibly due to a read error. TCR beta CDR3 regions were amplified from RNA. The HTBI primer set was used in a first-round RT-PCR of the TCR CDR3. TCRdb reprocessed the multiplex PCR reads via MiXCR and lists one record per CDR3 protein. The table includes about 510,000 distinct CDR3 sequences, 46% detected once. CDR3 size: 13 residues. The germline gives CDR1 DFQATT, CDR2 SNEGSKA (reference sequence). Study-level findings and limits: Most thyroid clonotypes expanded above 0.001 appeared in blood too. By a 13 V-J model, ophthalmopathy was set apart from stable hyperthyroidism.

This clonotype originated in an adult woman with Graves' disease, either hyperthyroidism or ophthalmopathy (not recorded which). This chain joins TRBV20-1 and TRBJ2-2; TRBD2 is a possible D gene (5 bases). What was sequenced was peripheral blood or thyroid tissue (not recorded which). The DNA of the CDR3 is TGCAGTGCTATTGACTCGCTTGGACCGGGGAGCCTATTT. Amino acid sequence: CSAIDSLGPGSLF.